The 18 T cell receptor beta chains below all came from one sample that was sequenced in a study of T-cell memory formation after mild COVID-19 listed by TCRdb under 2021. The method was 5' RACE. TCRdb lists the instrument as Illumina NovaSeq 6000. TCRdb handled the public reads itself, with Q25 trimming in fastp and clone calling in MiXCR, and kept productive beta chains. Here each entry gathers all rows of one CDR3 protein and keeps the most common genes and DNA. The sample table shows fewer than 700,000 distinct CDR3 sequences, and more than 15% are seen once. 12% of the sample is held by the ten biggest clonotypes. The sequencing sample was made of PBMCs or a T cell subset sorted from them (not recorded which). These receptors all come from an adult woman who had mild COVID-19 (a few samples of this study predate the infection). The sample titles of this study are shuffled in the database, so cell type and time point are left out; the donor was told from shared clones.

This clonotype has just a few counts. The chain combines TRBV5-1 with TRBJ2-2, with unresolved D. The length of the CDR3 is 15 residues. The germline V gene has CDR1 SGHRS and CDR2 YFSETQ. V lost 0 bases and J 6 bases, leaving 12 bases between the germline ends. CDR3 nucleotide sequence: TGCGCCAGCAGCTTGGGACACGGTGGGGCCGGGGAGCTGTTTTTT. This translates into CASSLGHGGAGELFF.

The table lists this clonotype with many counts. The chain employs TRBV12-3 or TRBV12-4 and TRBJ2-6; D is undetermined. V was trimmed by 6 bases and J by 4 bases, leaving 1 base between them. The CDR3 runs 11 residues. The CDR3 reads CASRGANVLTF. As DNA, the CDR3 is TGTGCCAGCAGGGGGGCCAACGTCCTGACTTTC.

Many counts were recorded for this clonotype. The chain's CDR3 is CASSLGREWTGELFF. As DNA, the CDR3 is TGTGCCAGCAGCTTGGGCCGGGAGTGGACCGGGGAGCTGTTTTTT. The V call is TRBV5-4, the J call TRBJ2-2; D may be TRBD2 (6 bases). Germline CDR1 and CDR2: SGHNT and YYREEE (reference sequence). The V end lost 0 bases, the J end lost 5 bases, and 11 bases lay between the germline ends. CDR3 length: 15 amino acids.

V usage is TRBV20-1 and J usage is TRBJ2-1; TRBD1 matches 11 bases. The ends lost 5 bases at V and 9 bases at J; junction bases unmatched: 6. The germline V gene has CDR1 DFQATT and CDR2 SNEGSKA (reference sequence). The CDR3 covers 13 residues. In nucleotides, the CDR3 is TGCAGTGCTGGGACAGGGGGATATAGTGAGCAGTTCTTC. Translation gives CSAGTGGYSEQFF.

This clonotype turned up a few times. This chain connects TRBV5-5 to TRBJ1-1, with D possibly TRBD1 on 6 matching bases. Trimming left V 2 bases short and J 2 bases short, with 13 bases between. The germline CDR1 and CDR2 sequences are SGHKS and YYEKEE (reference sequence). The CDR3 runs 15 residues. DNA of the CDR3: TGTGCCAGCAGCTTTGGATGGGGGGCCAACACTGAAGCTTTCTTT. It yields the protein CASSFGWGANTEAFF.

The table lists this clonotype with a few counts. J is TRBJ1-4 and V is TRBV7-8; D is uncertain. Germline-derived CDR1 and CDR2 are SGHVS and FQNEAQ. The ends were cut back, 4 bases at V and 7 bases at J, with 10 bases in the middle. The CDR3 has 13 amino acids. The CDR3 coding sequence is TGTGCCAGCAGCTCGCTGTACAGTGAAAAACTGTTTTTT. Translated: CASSSLYSEKLFF.

The chain recombines TRBV20-1 with TRBJ2-1; a possible D gene is TRBD2 (6 bases). V was shortened by 3 bases and J by 0 bases, with 12 bases between the two germline ends. The germline CDR1 and CDR2 sequences are DFQATT and SNEGSKA (reference sequence). The CDR3 is 15 residues long. The DNA of the CDR3 is TGCAGTGCTAGCAGGGACTCTAGCTCCTACAATGAGCAGTTCTTC. Translated: CSASRDSSSYNEQFF.

The V and J genes are TRBV19 and TRBJ1-1; D ambiguous. CDR3 size: 14 residues. Germline V gene lookup returns CDR1 LNHDA and CDR2 SQIVND (reference sequence). V was clipped by 5 bases and J by 4 bases, with 14 bases between them. As DNA, the CDR3 is TGTGCCAGTAGTCCGGACGTTCGGGGCACTGAAGCTTTCTTT. It specifies CASSPDVRGTEAFF.

The chain recombines TRBV29-1 with TRBJ1-1; perhaps TRBD1 as D (5 bases). V was cut by 7 bases and J by 6 bases, with 21 bases left in between. The CDR3 loop spans 14 amino acids. Germline CDR1 reads SQVTM; CDR2 reads ANQGSEA. CDR3 sequence (DNA): TGCAGCGCCCCTTTGGGGGGACGTGGGTCTGAAGCTTTCTTT. Protein: CSAPLGGRGSEAFF. Full variable domain (remainder filled in from reference TRBV29-1 and TRBJ1-1): SAVISQKPSRDICQRGTSLTIQCQVDSQVTMMFWYRQQPGQSLTLIATANQGSEATYESGFVIDKFPISRPNLTFSTLTVSNMSPEDSSIYLCSAPLGGRGSEAFFGQGTRLTVV.

This chain links TRBV7-9 with TRBJ2-1; 7 nucleotides align to TRBD2. The V and J ends lost 7 bases and 0 bases, in that order; junction bases with no gene match: 6. The CDR3 is made up of 15 amino acids. Germline CDR1 reads SEHNR; CDR2 reads FQNEAQ (reference sequence). CDR3 nucleotide sequence: TGTGCCAGCACCCTAGCGGACTTCTCCTACAATGAGCAGTTCTTC. Protein sequence: CASTLADFSYNEQFF.

This clonotype has only a few counts. This rearrangement joins TRBV27 to TRBJ2-7, with D tentatively TRBD1 (5 bases). Between the trimmed V and J ends, which lost 5 bases and 2 bases, there was a span of 10 bases. This CDR3 region has 13 residues. CDR1 is MNHEY, CDR2 SMNVEV, per germline (reference sequence). CDR3 region: CASSPKGAYEQYF. Written as DNA, the CDR3 is TGTGCCAGCAGTCCCAAAGGGGCCTACGAGCAGTACTTC.

This clonotype showed up many times. The chain joins TRBV20-1 to TRBJ2-5, with unresolved D. This CDR3 spans 10 amino acids. Trimming took off 1 base at V and 5 bases at J, with 2 bases between the two ends. CDR1 DFQATT and CDR2 SNEGSKA come from the germline V gene (reference sequence). The CDR3 loop reads CSARGETQYF. The CDR3 DNA sequence: TGCAGTGCTAGAGGGGAGACCCAGTACTTC.

The CDR3 region is CASSHNGGGPGANVLTF. DNA for the CDR3: TGCGCCAGCAGCCATAATGGGGGGGGCCCTGGGGCCAACGTCCTGACTTTC. The chain combines TRBV5-1 with TRBJ2-6; D perhaps matches TRBD2 (7 bases). This CDR3 comprises 17 residues. Trimming removed 4 bases from V and 2 bases from J, with 16 bases in between. Per the germline V gene, CDR1 is SGHRS and CDR2 is YFSETQ.

V is TRBV5-1 and J is TRBJ1-1; 8 nucleotides align to TRBD1. CDR1 and CDR2 (germline): SGHRS, YFSETQ. The CDR3 spans 14 residues. Trimming cost V 3 bases and J 4 bases; bases outside gene matches: 5. Written as DNA, the CDR3 is TGCGCCAGCAGCTGGACGACAGGGGCCACTGAAGCTTTCTTT. Its translation: CASSWTTGATEAFF.

V and J are TRBV4-3 and TRBJ2-7; 8 positions agree with TRBD2. Germline loops: CDR1 LGHNA, CDR2 YSLEER. CDR3 length: 16 residues. With 1 base clipped from V and 5 bases from J, the junction kept 10 bases outside the gene matches. The CDR3 DNA reads as TGCGCCAGCAGCCAAGTCCTGGGACTAGATGACGACGAGCAGTACTTC. Translating gives CASSQVLGLDDDEQYF.

The rearrangement links TRBV7-9 to TRBJ2-3, with 15 bases aligning to TRBD2. CDR1 and CDR2 from the germline V gene are SEHNR and FQNEAQ (reference sequence). J lost 6 bases, V lost 3 bases, and 4 bases had no gene match. The CDR3 sequence is 16 residues long. As DNA, the CDR3 is TGTGCCAGCAGCTTTGGGACTAGCGGGAGGAACGATACGCAGTATTTT. Amino acid sequence: CASSFGTSGRNDTQYF.

This clonotype was detected only a few times. This rearrangement joins TRBV5-1 to TRBJ2-6, with D perhaps being TRBD1 or TRBD2 (5 bases each). V shed 3 bases and J shed 0 bases, with 13 bases lying between them. CDR1 is SGHRS, CDR2 YFSETQ, per germline. The length of the CDR3 is 17 residues. The CDR3 DNA reads TGCGCCAGCAGCTATAGAGGGGACCCCTCTGGGGCCAACGTCCTGACTTTC. It is translated as CASSYRGDPSGANVLTF.

The rearrangement uses TRBV24-1 and TRBJ2-2; D gene uncertain. Germline loops: CDR1 KGHDR, CDR2 SFDVKD. CDR3 length: 14 residues. V lost 6 bases to trimming and J lost 1 base, with 8 bases between them. The chain's CDR3 is CATSRPENTGELFF. CDR3 sequence (DNA): TGTGCCACCAGTCGGCCAGAGAACACCGGGGAGCTGTTTTTT.